Below are 18 T cell receptor beta chains sequenced from a single sample in a study of vaccination and CD4 T cells after COVID-19. With the Oncomine TCR Beta short-read assay, DNA from cultured CD4+ T cells was sequenced. TCRdb ran MiXCR on the PCR reads and lists one entry per CDR3 protein. The sample shows tens of thousands of distinct CDR3 sequences, approximately 38% of them seen only once. Time point indicated: late sampling 161 to 241 days after vaccination in three convalescent patients. The treatment was: roughly 10-day PBMC culture with coronavirus spike peptide pools or control peptides (ViraFEST assay). Their specific antigens are unknown. Sequencing used CD4+ T cells from blood, cultured in vitro, obtained about 7 months after SARS-CoV-2 vaccination. The origin of the receptors is a human donor who had recovered from COVID-19.

V and J are TRBV7-9 and TRBJ2-3, with 7 nucleotides matching TRBD2. The germline V gene has CDR1 SEHNR and CDR2 FQNEAQ (reference sequence). Losses at the gene ends were 5 bases for V and 1 base for J; bases not matched to a gene: 15. The CDR3 has 18 residues. In nucleotides, the CDR3 is TGTGCCAGCAGCCAGAGTCCCGGGGGAGGGAGGGGCACAGATACGCAGTATTTT. It yields the protein CASSQSPGGGRGTDTQYF.

The chain links TRBV7-3 to TRBJ2-1; no definite D call. The CDR3 consists of 15 residues. V was clipped by 5 bases and J by 0 bases, with 11 bases between them. Germline V lookup: CDR1 SGHTA, CDR2 FQGTGA. This CDR3 reads CASSPIEPSYNEQFF. The CDR3 bases are TGTGCCAGCAGCCCAATCGAGCCCTCCTACAATGAGCAGTTCTTC.

This clonotype has just a few counts. The chain uses TRBV2 and TRBJ2-5; 12 nucleotides match TRBD1. The germline gives CDR1 SNHLY, CDR2 FYNNEI. This CDR3 spans 15 amino acids. V gave up 6 bases and J gave up 1 base; unmatched junction bases: 3. In DNA form, the CDR3 reads TGTGCCAGCAGCACGGGACAGGGGGCCCAAGAGACCCAGTACTTC. Translating gives CASSTGQGAQETQYF.

The CDR3 protein is CASRVAGGSNEQFF. CDR3 DNA sequence: TGTGCCAGCAGGGTAGCGGGAGGGTCCAATGAGCAGTTCTTC. This chain links TRBV28 with TRBJ2-1; 11 bases are shared with TRBD2. With V trimmed by 6 bases and J by 6 bases, 4 bases remained unmatched. The CDR3 is 14 amino acids. Germline V gene data show CDR1 as MDHEN and CDR2 as SYDVKM.

The J gene is TRBJ2-7, the V gene TRBV4-1, with 12 positions matching TRBD2. This CDR3 spans 15 amino acids. The germline V gene encodes CDR1 MGHRA and CDR2 YSYEKL. Trimming took 1 base from V and 5 from J; bases not matched to a gene: 3. CDR3 nucleotides: TGCGCCAGCAGCCAAGGACTAGCGGGAGCCAACGAGCAGTACTTC. It codes for CASSQGLAGANEQYF.

The chain has TRBV6-5 and TRBJ2-1; no reliable D call. Trimming removed 4 bases from V and 6 bases from J, with 19 bases in between. CDR1 and CDR2 from the germline V gene are MNHEY and SVGAGI. CDR3 length equals 16 residues. In nucleotides, the CDR3 is TGTGCCAGCAGTTCCCGGTACGGTTCCTCACTCAATGAGCAGTTCTTC. This encodes CASSSRYGSSLNEQFF.

Remarks on this clonotype: A read error may produce the germline difference seen at one junction end. DNA for the CDR3: TGTGCCAGCACCTTACAGGCTAGCGGCCTCTACGAGCAGTACTTC. It codes for CASTLQASGLYEQYF. V usage is TRBV7-8 and J usage is TRBJ2-7, with 7 bases matching TRBD2. Looked up from germline, CDR1 is SGHVS and CDR2 is FQNEAQ. CDR3 length: 15 amino acids.

Of note for this clonotype: An end of the junction differs from the germline gene, which may be a read error. The chain recombines TRBV7-3 with TRBJ2-5; possible D gene TRBD2, 5 bases. This CDR3 contains 13 residues. In germline, CDR1 is SGHTA, CDR2 FQGTGA. The CDR3: CVSSWGVGETQYF. The CDR3 DNA sequence: TGTGTCAGCAGCTGGGGAGTGGGGGAGACCCAGTACTTC.

Only a few counts were recorded for this clonotype. This CDR3 is CASSLSGRGSYEQYF. CDR3 in DNA: TGTGCCAGCAGTCTTAGCGGGAGGGGGTCCTACGAGCAGTACTTC. The gene calls are TRBV28 and TRBJ2-7, with 11 nucleotides matching TRBD2. Trimming cost V 5 bases and J 1 base; bases outside gene matches: 4. CDR1 is MDHEN, CDR2 SYDVKM, per germline. This CDR3 is built from 15 residues.

The chain recombines TRBV2 with TRBJ2-3, with TRBD2 as a possible D gene (6 bases). V lost 6 bases, J lost 1 base, and 11 bases lay in between. This CDR3 has 14 amino acids. Germline V gives CDR1 SNHLY, CDR2 FYNNEI. CDR3 in amino acids: CASSAGGGTDTQYF. The CDR3 bases are TGTGCCAGCAGCGCGGGCGGGGGCACAGATACGCAGTATTTT.

This clonotype came up a few times. A junction boundary mismatches the germline segment, possibly from a read error. The CDR3: CASSEGLGSYGYTF. CDR3 bases: TGTGCCAGCAGCGAAGGACTGGGTAGCTATGGCTACACCTTC. The chain employs TRBV2 and TRBJ1-2; D gene uncertain. Germline values: CDR1 SNHLY, CDR2 FYNNEI. This CDR3 contains 14 residues.

In this sample, this clonotype turned up once. The CDR3 DNA follows: TGTGCCACCAGCAGAGTGGACAGGGGTTACTCTGGGGCCAACGTCCTGACTTTC. Encoded protein: CATSRVDRGYSGANVLTF. This chain joins TRBV15 and TRBJ2-6, with TRBD1 identical over 9 bases. The trim removed 1 base at V and 0 bases at J, leaving 4 bases unmatched. Per germline, CDR1 LNHNV and CDR2 YYDKDF (reference sequence). The length of the CDR3 is 18 residues.

This clonotype was counted only a few times. The chain employs TRBV28 and TRBJ2-7, with D unresolved. CDR1 is MDHEN and CDR2 is SYDVKM in the germline V gene. With 4 bases removed from V and 3 bases from J, the gap between germline ends came to 7 bases. The CDR3 consists of 12 residues. CDR3 nucleotide sequence: TGTGCCAGCAGTTCCCGATTCTACGAGCAGTACTTC. This encodes CASSSRFYEQYF.

The CDR3 DNA follows: TGTGCCAGCAGCCTACACCTAGCGGGAGCCTTTTACGAGCAGTACTTC. Protein: CASSLHLAGAFYEQYF. V is TRBV6-1 and J is TRBJ2-7; 10 nucleotides match TRBD2. CDR1 and CDR2 (germline): MNHNS, SASEGT. The CDR3 runs to 16 residues. Trimming at V came to 6 bases and at J to 4 bases, leaving 12 bases not matched to a gene.

This rearrangement joins TRBV28 to TRBJ2-5; 10 positions agree with TRBD2. The CDR3 length is 15 residues. Germline lookup yields CDR1 MDHEN and CDR2 SYDVKM. The J segment lost 2 bases and the V segment lost 5 bases, leaving 5 bases of the junction unmatched. This chain's CDR3 is CASSRTSGPQETQYF. DNA of the CDR3: TGTGCCAGCAGTCGGACTAGCGGACCACAAGAGACCCAGTACTTC.

V usage is TRBV7-3 and J usage is TRBJ2-3; 9 nucleotides line up with TRBD2. The V and J ends lost 4 bases and 6 bases, in that order; junction bases with no gene match: 11. CDR3 length: 16 residues. Germline V gene data show CDR1 as SGHTA and CDR2 as FQGTGA. CDR3 in amino acids: CASSSGLRGRADTQYF. The CDR3 bases are TGTGCCAGCAGCTCTGGTCTTCGCGGGAGGGCCGATACGCAGTATTTT.

Only a few counts were recorded for this clonotype. V is TRBV20-1 and J is TRBJ2-7; D perhaps matches TRBD2 (6 bases). The length of the CDR3 is 14 residues. V dropped 1 base and J dropped 2 bases, with 12 bases sitting between them. Germline V CDR1 and CDR2: DFQATT, SNEGSKA (reference sequence). The DNA for the CDR3 is TGCAGTGCTAGAGCCAAGGAGGGGCCCTACGAGCAGTACTTC. Translating gives CSARAKEGPYEQYF.

The chain uses TRBV10-3 and TRBJ2-7, with D possibly matching TRBD2 (7 bases). CDR3 length equals 12 residues. Germline V gene sequence: CDR1 ENHRY, CDR2 SYGVKD. V was cut by 11 bases and J by 2 bases, with 13 bases left in between. The CDR3, as DNA: TGTGCCGGGGGAGGGGGAGCCTACGAGCAGTACTTC. It codes for CAGGGGAYEQYF.